This T cell receptor beta chain comes out of a study of cytomegalovirus exposure and HLA in healthy donors (dated by TCRdb to 2017 to 2019). At the level of the whole study: In an earlier analysis of 587 of the donors, 250 to 350 Gb of sequence data and 95 million to 130 million unique TCR beta sequences from 150 million to 200 million T cells were reported. Approximately 300 gigabases of sequencing data and approximately 92 million unique TCR sequences made up an early release that covered under 750 HLA-typed donors. The genetic ancestry cluster associated with self-reported Caucasian donors included around 76% of the 300 to 400 genotyped donors. The study aimed to test whether signatures of past pathogen exposure could be identified by cataloging public T cell receptors. The study profiled the T cell repertoires of approximately 700 subjects by immunosequencing and related them to cytomegalovirus serostatus. Along with the roughly 610-subject first cohort, a separate validation cohort of roughly 110 different subjects was used. The study combined high-throughput TCR immunosequencing, statistical association of individual TCRs with disease status, and machine learning to predict cytomegalovirus infection status. In a later analysis, previously published TCR beta repertoires from fewer than 750 donors were re-analyzed and high-resolution HLA genotyping was added so that TCR occurrence patterns could be studied. In the later analysis, no new phenotypic data were used to find candidate immune exposures; instead, reliance was placed on TCR beta sequences and their occurrence across donors. To decide whether each TCR beta V gene segment behaved as functional or pseudogenic, an earlier analysis of approximately 590 of the donors relied on high-throughput TCR beta sequencing. Donor age, sex, ethnicity and CMV serostatus were compiled together with the repertoire data. Genome-wide SNP genotypes for about 65% of the roughly 670 donors were used in a later genetic analysis, which treated that subset as a discovery cohort. All discovery cohort repertoires had been generated on a single sequencing platform. Both class I and class II loci were covered by HLA typing, at four-digit resolution. The number of donors typed differed by locus, with about 620-630 for A, B, C, DRB1 and DQB1, about 500 for DQA1, 606 for DPA1, and some 450 for DPB1. A handful of DR-DQ haplotypes were treated as single units for association and clustering because of strong linkage in the cohort. Among a few hundred genotyped donors of the cohort, an average of about 240,000 unique TCR beta nucleotide sequences were sequenced per donor, roughly 20% of them non-productive.

The CDR3, from cysteine to phenylalanine, totals 12 residues. The sequence is cut down to CDR3 DNA, 36 bases in frame from base 1. CDR1 and CDR2, per the germline V gene, are SQVTM and ANQGSEA. V is pruned by 4 bases and J by 8 bases, leaving 5 bases of the junction without a gene match. The library relied on the immunoSEQ multiplex PCR assay. For the multiplex PCR, a mixture combining 60 forward primers for TCR Vbeta segments and 13 reverse primers for TCR Jbeta segments was used. The CDR3 region of rearranged TCR beta genes was amplified from genomic DNA with a multiplex PCR assay. The Illumina HiSeq System was used to sequence the amplified TCR beta libraries as 87-base-pair reads. The published analysis was carried out like this. Across the 670 or so repertoires, a later analysis counted 80 million or so unique TCR beta chains, some 11 million of which were shared by at least two donors. A nearest-neighbor algorithm error-corrected the raw reads and collapsed the reads into unique sequences, merging closely related sequences to remove PCR and sequencing errors. CDR3 sequences were aligned to IMGT reference sequences to assign V, D and J gene segments. For a sequence to be retained, a match of at least six nucleotides to both a V gene segment and a J gene segment was required. Rearrangements were called productive when the CDR3 lacked stop codons and stayed in frame with V and J; all others were non-productive. CDR3 was defined by IMGT convention, running from the second conserved V-encoded cysteine to the conserved J-encoded phenylalanine. Sequences without an unambiguous match to a single V gene segment were excluded from the earlier analysis of several hundred of the donors. In an earlier analysis of approximately 550 of the donors, V segments were called functional above 56.7% productive rearrangements and were called segregating when the between-donor standard deviation exceeded 5%. A statistical classification framework was developed to diagnose cytomegalovirus status using the catalog of TCR beta chain sequences. V and J gene assignment, in a later analysis, came from comparing TCR nucleotide sequences with IMGT/GENE-DB human TR gene sequences. The TCRdist pipeline was used in a later analysis to assign CDR3 sequences and most-parsimonious VDJ recombination scenarios. A later analysis defined each TCR beta chain by its CDR3 amino acid sequence plus V-gene family, and excluded reads lacking a unique V-gene family. A later analysis removed 592 highly shared, low-generation-probability nucleotide sequences to deal with suspected cross-contamination and a sequencing artifact. In a later analysis, a clonal expansion index for each public chain was calculated from normalized within-repertoire ranks of inferred template counts. In a later analysis, generation probabilities were computed using a VDJ recombination model fitted to out-of-frame rearrangements, and the results were checked against IGoR. In a later analysis, hypergeometric tests were used to score TCR-TCR, TCR-HLA and TCR-CMV co-occurrence, with a repertoire-size bias correction applied to TCR pairs. A later analysis estimated false discovery rates by permuting HLA or CMV assignments 20 times. In a later analysis, co-occurring TCRs were grouped using DBSCAN, and TCRdist sequence similarity was added for clustering within HLA-allele-positive subsets. Repertoires with fewer than 30,000 or more than 120,000 public chains were left out of co-occurrence clustering, as were about five repertoires with anomalous nucleotide sharing. Held by TCRdb, this immuneACCESS table contains in-frame sequences only and omits some clones. Under half of the omission traces to an unresolved V gene where checked; the cause of the rest is unknown. V and J calls plus clone size are reproduced from that table; the DNA served to infer D and trimming. Present in this sample are about 190,000 clones, just under 80% of which were seen just once. The ten largest clones capture 4.5% to 7.5% of the sample.

Details on this clone: This clone's antigen is unknown. Qualities for individual bases were not recorded, and no much larger clone is one base off.

The cohort was made up of 666 healthy bone marrow donors. All cohort members were sampled while nominally healthy, although unrecorded immune exposures were likely present. The donor was CMV seropositive and was included in the group of 290 or so seropositive cohort members. Every donor gave a peripheral blood sample, and the peripheral blood mononuclear cells from that sample were used for TCR beta sequencing. The Qiagen DNeasy Blood Extraction Kit was used to extract genomic DNA from the blood cell samples. Results and caveats for the whole study, not just this receptor: In a later analysis, HLA-associated TCR beta chains showed more clonal expansion and lower generation probabilities than non-associated chains that were equally common. The authors suggested that the approach could potentially be extended to other disease states and immunological phenotypes. The classifier was reported to diagnose cytomegalovirus status with high specificity and sensitivity in both the original cohort and the validation cohort. In a later analysis, around 17,000 TCR beta sequences were associated with specific HLA alleles at a false discovery rate of 0.05. Correlated functional status among segregating V segments might reflect linkage disequilibrium, but an unknown experimental factor could not be ruled out. A later analysis found that most CMV-associated TCR beta chains appeared HLA-restricted, with HLA associations seemingly driven largely by CMV exposure. Only TCR beta chains were sequenced in this cohort, and the absence of alpha or paired-chain data limited detectable features. In vitro tests confirmed that a few of the cytomegalovirus-associated TCR beta chains recognize cytomegalovirus antigens. Because some donors lacked HLA typing at each locus, the association tests relied only on the typed subset. Several of the top co-occurrence clusters appeared to be linked to parvovirus B19, influenza, CMV and Epstein-Barr virus, according to a later analysis. In a later analysis, TCR association rates were found to vary across HLA loci, with the most associated TCRs seen for DRB1 alleles and the fewest for HLA-C alleles. CMV serostatus was the only immune exposure information available for the cohort. In an earlier analysis of over 550 of the donors, most TCR beta V segments were observed in productive rearrangements about 90% or about 30% of the time, broadly matching IMGT annotations. Some IMGT-functional V segments, including TRBV6-2 and TRBV6-3, could not be told apart with the 87-base-pair reads, so those segments were excluded. The study listed 164 TCR beta chains as associated with cytomegalovirus. Most TCR sequences were seen in very few donors, while some public TCRs were found in many individuals. Because counts were too low, 15 to 20 rarely observed V segments, including chromosome 9 orphons, were excluded from the earlier analysis of a few hundred of the donors. V-gene and J-gene trimming of TCR beta chains was associated with a missense DCLRE1C variant in a later genetic analysis, and the association was replicated in an independent cohort. A later genetic analysis reported fewer N-insertions in productive TCRs among donors in an Asian-associated ancestry cluster than the roughly 620-donor mean. Assigning TCR associations to individual alleles was difficult when HLA alleles, especially DR and DQ, strongly co-occurred. A further reported finding was that TCR beta sequences accurately predicted the HLA-A and HLA-B alleles for most subjects in the first cohort. A group of highly shared sequence variants was considered likely to be a technical artifact of the sequencing pipeline. Roughly uniform sequencing depth across donors was assumed in presence/absence analyses, although this assumption may not hold.

This TCR came from a woman aged 30 to 39 in good health and CMV-seropositive. The sequence joins TRBV29-1 to TRBJ1-2, with 9 junctional bases fitting TRBD1. The specimen was PBMCs. The sequenced DNA: TGCAGCGTTGTCTTGGACAGGGGCGGCTACACCTTC. It specifies CSVVLDRGGYTF.